These 4 T cell receptor beta chains were all obtained from the same sample, sequenced in a study of T cell responses to AZD1222 COVID-19 vaccine. This table comes from immunoSEQ multiplex PCR, and its TCRdb copy is limited to in-frame clones, with some not included. The sample yields fewer than 250,000 clones, around 93% seen once. The input for sequencing was peripheral blood, taken on day 0 of MenACWY control vaccination. These receptors came from an adult in good health.

The rearrangement joins TRBV11-3 to TRBJ1-1, with D unclear. V lost 1 base and J lost 4, with 13 bases in between. Germline-derived CDR1 and CDR2 are SGHNT and YENEEA. The CDR3 has 15 amino acids. The CDR3 here is CASSLASTVGTEAFF. CDR3 nucleotide sequence: TGTGCCAGCAGCTTAGCCTCCACAGTGGGCACTGAAGCTTTCTTT.

J is TRBJ2-7 and V is TRBV12-3 or TRBV12-4, with D possibly called TRBD1 or TRBD2 (6 bases each). Trimming stripped 3 bases from V and 2 bases from J, with 8 bases between. This CDR3 spans 13 amino acids. The CDR3 DNA is TGTGCCAGCAGTTTGGAGGGGGCCTACGAGCAGTACTTC. It encodes CASSLEGAYEQYF.

The chain employs TRBV5-1 and TRBJ1-6, with a possible D match to TRBD1 (5 bases). Deletions cut 4 bases from V and 7 bases from J, with 12 bases between. The CDR3 loop spans 14 amino acids. CDR1 and CDR2 (germline): SGHRS, YFSETQ. CDR3 sequence (DNA): TGCGCCAGCAGCGGGGACGGGTCCAATTCACCCCTCCACTTT. It is translated as CASSGDGSNSPLHF. The entire variable domain, with the rest obtained from reference TRBV5-1 and TRBJ1-6, is as follows: KAGVTQTPRYLIKTRGQQVTLSCSPISGHRSVSWYQQTPGQGLQFLFEYFSETQRNKGNFPGRFSGRQFSNSRSEMNVSTLELGDSALYLCASSGDGSNSPLHFGNGTRLTVT.

The genes are TRBV5-8 and TRBJ2-1, with D unresolved. The V end lost 4 bases, the J end lost 9 bases, and 11 bases lay between the germline ends. CDR1 is SGHTS and CDR2 is YDEGEE in the germline V gene. The CDR3 is made up of 12 amino acids. The DNA for the CDR3 is TGTGCCAGCAGCATCGCTGTGGGTGAGCAGTTCTTC. Translated, it gives CASSIAVGEQFF.